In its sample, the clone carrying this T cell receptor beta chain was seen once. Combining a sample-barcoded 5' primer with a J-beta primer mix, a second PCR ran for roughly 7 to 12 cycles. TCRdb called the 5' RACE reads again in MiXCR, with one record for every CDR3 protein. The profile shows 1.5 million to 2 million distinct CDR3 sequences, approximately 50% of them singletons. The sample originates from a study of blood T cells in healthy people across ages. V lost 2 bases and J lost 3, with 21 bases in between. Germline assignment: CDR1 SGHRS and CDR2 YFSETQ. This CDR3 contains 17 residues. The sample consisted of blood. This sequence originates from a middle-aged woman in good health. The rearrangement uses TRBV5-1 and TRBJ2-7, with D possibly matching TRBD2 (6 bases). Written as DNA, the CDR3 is TGCGCCAGCAGCTTTGTGGGGGGTGACAGATTTTTCTACGAGCAGTACTTC. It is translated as CASSFVGGDRFFYEQYF.